A selection of T cell receptor beta chains follows, all from one sample in a study of control samples from healthy donors and cancer patients. Some clones are missing from TCRdb's copy, which holds only in-frame ones; the method was immunoSEQ multiplex PCR. The sample includes roughly 80,000 clones, around nine tenths of them seen just once. The specimen was blood. The receptor set was obtained from a woman in her forties or fifties in good health. Each CDR3 is given with its conserved first and last residue. D genes are given only for firm matches. Where a row states a size, it is once, few, many or the class of an expanded clone; other rows omit it.

d_gene,v_gene,abundance,j_gene,CDR3nt,CDR3aa
NA,TRBV12-5,NA,TRBJ2-3,TGTGCTAGTGGTTTGGGAACATATAGCACAGATACGCAGTATTTT,CASGLGTYSTDTQYF
NA,TRBV6-6,NA,TRBJ1-4,TGTGCCAGCCACAGGGACACTAATGAAAAACTGTTTTTT,CASHRDTNEKLFF
TRBD1,TRBV15,few,TRBJ1-5,TGTGCCACCAGCACCCTAGGACAGGGGATTATGAAGCCCCAGCATTTT,CATSTLGQGIMKPQHF
NA,TRBV3-1/TRBV3-2,once,TRBJ1-1,TGTGCCAGCAGCCAAGAGGGGAACACTGAAGCTTTCTTT,CASSQEGNTEAFF
NA,TRBV5-1,NA,TRBJ1-5,TGCGCCAGCAGCCCCGTACCGATAGACAGTTATAGCAATCAGCCCCAGCATTTT,CASSPVPIDSYSNQPQHF
NA,TRBV2,NA,TRBJ2-7,TGTGCCAGCAGTCCCTACCGATCTTACGAGCAGTACTTC,CASSPYRSYEQYF
NA,TRBV2,NA,TRBJ1-5,TGTGCCAGCAGTGAGGGGTCAAGTAGCAATCAGCCCCAGCATTTT,CASSEGSSSNQPQHF
NA,TRBV30,NA,TRBJ2-7,TGTGCCTTAGACGGTTCCTACGAGCAGTACTTC,CALDGSYEQYF
TRBD1,TRBV5-1,NA,TRBJ1-3,TGCGCCAGCAGCTCGCAAATAACAGGGGCTGGAAACACCATATATTTT,CASSSQITGAGNTIYF
NA,TRBV4-1,NA,TRBJ1-1,TGCGCCAGCAGCACTCGTGTACAACCAACCGGGAACACTGAAGCTTTCTTT,CASSTRVQPTGNTEAFF
NA,TRBV5-8,few,TRBJ2-7,TGTGCCAGCAGCTCAAAAGTATACGGGGCGTCAAGCTACGAGCAGTACTTC,CASSSKVYGASSYEQYF
NA,TRBV5-8,NA,TRBJ1-1,TGTGCCAGCAGCCTCGTCCAGTCTCGGGCTTTCTTT,CASSLVQSRAFF
NA,TRBV9,NA,TRBJ1-6,TGTGCCAGCAGCGCCTCCGGGACACCCGTAAATTCACCCCTCCACTTT,CASSASGTPVNSPLHF
NA,TRBV6-5,once,TRBJ2-3,TGTGCCAGCAGCCAAACGGGGGGCACAGATACGCAGTATTTT,CASSQTGGTDTQYF
TRBD2,TRBV24-1,NA,TRBJ2-3,TGTGCCACCAGTGACCGAGCGGGGGGGCATACAGATACGCAGTATTTT,CATSDRAGGHTDTQYF
NA,TRBV2,NA,TRBJ1-2,TGTGCCAGCGTACTTCCGGGGGCTAACTATGGCTACACCTTC,CASVLPGANYGYTF
NA,TRBV2,NA,TRBJ1-4,TGTGCCAGCTCTGACAGGTCCGGTATTAATGAAAAACTGTTTTTT,CASSDRSGINEKLFF
NA,TRBV19,NA,TRBJ1-6,TGTGTCGCGCCCGGACGGGATAATTCACCCCTCCACTTT,CVAPGRDNSPLHF
TRBD2,TRBV19,NA,TRBJ2-3,TGTGCCAGTACCCTCCACAGCGGGGGCACAGATACGCAGTATTTT,CASTLHSGGTDTQYF